The clone carrying this T cell receptor (beta chain) was seen ten or more times. No antigen is known for it. This specimen comes from a study of metastatic and nonmetastatic thyroid tumors. Findings of the study overall: According to reports, the diversity of TCR beta was significantly higher in malignant thyroid tumors than in benign nodules, and this held in both blood and tumor samples.

Germline loops: CDR1 LNHDA, CDR2 SQIVND (reference sequence). Deletions cut 5 bases from V and 5 bases from J, with 9 bases between. The CDR3 runs 12 residues. Every patient was untreated before thyroid surgery. Using MiXCR, TCRdb reanalyzed the PCR reads. The table lists about 85,000 clones, around 9.1% of them singletons. The clonotype originates from a female donor with papillary thyroid cancer or a benign thyroid nodule (not recorded which). Some clones in this sample may be carry-over from other donors' samples. The chain recombines TRBV19 with TRBJ1-1; D unclear. Sequenced sample: blood. The CDR3 nucleotides read TGTGCCAGTAGTGGGAGGGAAACTGAAGCTTTCTTT. It specifies CASSGRETEAFF.